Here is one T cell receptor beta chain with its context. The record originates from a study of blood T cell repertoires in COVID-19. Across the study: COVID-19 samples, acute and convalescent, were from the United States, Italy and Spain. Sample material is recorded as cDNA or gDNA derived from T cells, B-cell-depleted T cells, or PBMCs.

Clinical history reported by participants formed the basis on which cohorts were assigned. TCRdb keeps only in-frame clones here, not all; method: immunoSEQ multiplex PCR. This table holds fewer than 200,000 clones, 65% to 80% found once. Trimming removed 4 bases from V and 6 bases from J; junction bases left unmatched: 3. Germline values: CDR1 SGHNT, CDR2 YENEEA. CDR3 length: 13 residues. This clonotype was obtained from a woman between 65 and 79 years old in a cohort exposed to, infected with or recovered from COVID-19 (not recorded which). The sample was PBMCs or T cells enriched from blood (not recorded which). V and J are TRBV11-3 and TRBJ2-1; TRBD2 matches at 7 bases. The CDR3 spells CASSSWGGNEQFF. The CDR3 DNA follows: TGTGCCAGCAGCTCATGGGGGGGCAATGAGCAGTTCTTC.